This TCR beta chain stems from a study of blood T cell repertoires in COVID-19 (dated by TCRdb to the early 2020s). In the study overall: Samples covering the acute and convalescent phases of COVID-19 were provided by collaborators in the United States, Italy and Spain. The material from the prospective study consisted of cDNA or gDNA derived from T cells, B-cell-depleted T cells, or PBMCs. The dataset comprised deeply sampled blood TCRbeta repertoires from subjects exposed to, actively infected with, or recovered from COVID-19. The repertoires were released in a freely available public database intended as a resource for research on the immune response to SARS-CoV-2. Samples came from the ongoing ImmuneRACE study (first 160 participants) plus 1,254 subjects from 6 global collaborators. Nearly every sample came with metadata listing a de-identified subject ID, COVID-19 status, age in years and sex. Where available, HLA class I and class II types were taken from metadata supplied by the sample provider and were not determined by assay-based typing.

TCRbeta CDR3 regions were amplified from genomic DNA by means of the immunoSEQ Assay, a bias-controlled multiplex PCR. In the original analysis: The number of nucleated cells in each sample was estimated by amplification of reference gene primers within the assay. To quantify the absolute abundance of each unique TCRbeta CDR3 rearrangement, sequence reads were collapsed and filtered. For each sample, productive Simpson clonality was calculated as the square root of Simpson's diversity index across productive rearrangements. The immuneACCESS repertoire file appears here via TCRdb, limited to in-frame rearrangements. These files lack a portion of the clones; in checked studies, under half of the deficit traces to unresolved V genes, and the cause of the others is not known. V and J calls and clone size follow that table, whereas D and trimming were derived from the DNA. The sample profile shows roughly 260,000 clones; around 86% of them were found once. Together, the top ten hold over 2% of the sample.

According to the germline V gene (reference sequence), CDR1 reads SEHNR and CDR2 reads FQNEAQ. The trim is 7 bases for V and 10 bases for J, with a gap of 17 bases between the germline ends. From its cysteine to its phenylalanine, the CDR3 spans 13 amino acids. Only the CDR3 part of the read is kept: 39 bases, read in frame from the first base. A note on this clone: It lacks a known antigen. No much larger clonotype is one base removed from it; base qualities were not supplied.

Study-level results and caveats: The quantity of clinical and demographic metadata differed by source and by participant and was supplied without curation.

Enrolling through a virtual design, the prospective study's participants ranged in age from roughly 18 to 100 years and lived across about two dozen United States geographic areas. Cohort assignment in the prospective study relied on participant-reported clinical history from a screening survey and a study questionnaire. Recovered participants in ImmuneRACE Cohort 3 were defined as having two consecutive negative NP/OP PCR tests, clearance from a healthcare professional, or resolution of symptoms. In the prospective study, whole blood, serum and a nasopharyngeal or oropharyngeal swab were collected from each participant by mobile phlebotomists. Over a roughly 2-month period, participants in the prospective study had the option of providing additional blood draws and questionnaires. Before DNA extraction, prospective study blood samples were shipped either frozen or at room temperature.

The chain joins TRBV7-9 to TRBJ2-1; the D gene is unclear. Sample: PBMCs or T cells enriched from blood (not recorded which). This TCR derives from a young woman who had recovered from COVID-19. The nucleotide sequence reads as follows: TGTGCCAGCACTAGGCTAGAGAATAGGGAGCAGTTCTTC. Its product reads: CASTRLENREQFF.